One and the same sample provided the 14 T cell receptor beta chains below, sequenced in a study of T cell responses to AZD1222 COVID-19 vaccine. Clones were read by immunoSEQ multiplex PCR, and TCRdb kept only the in-frame ones, dropping some. The sample has around 100,000 clones; over 70% are singletons. The sample consisted of peripheral blood, taken on day 0 of AZD1222 vaccination. The receptors here all came from an adult in good health.

V gene TRBV27 combines with J gene TRBJ1-1, with a possible D match to TRBD1 (5 bases). The CDR3 consists of 14 residues. Trimming shortened V by 8 bases and J by 4 bases, and 17 bases separated the two germline ends. Germline V lookup: CDR1 MNHEY, CDR2 SMNVEV (reference sequence). The CDR3 DNA sequence: TGTGCCAGCCAAGCATGGGGGGGATCCACTGAAGCTTTCTTT. As protein: CASQAWGGSTEAFF.

The V and J genes are TRBV28 and TRBJ2-1; 16 bases map to TRBD2. Germline CDR1 is MDHEN and CDR2 is SYDVKM. The V segment lost 6 bases and the J segment 8 bases; nucleotides outside the gene matches: 7. The CDR3 is 16 amino acids. This chain's CDR3 is CASSQGTSGRADEQFF. CDR3 nucleotide sequence: TGTGCCAGCAGCCAGGGGACTAGCGGGAGGGCCGATGAGCAGTTCTTC.

The chain uses TRBV2 and TRBJ2-7; D may be TRBD2 (5 bases). Germline CDR1 and CDR2: SNHLY and FYNNEI. Trimming pared 6 bases from V and 6 bases from J, leaving 9 bases between. The length of the CDR3 is 11 residues. The CDR3 region is CASRGVGEQYF. The DNA of the CDR3 is TGTGCCAGCAGGGGAGTGGGCGAGCAGTACTTC.

The chain carries TRBV5-1 and TRBJ2-3; D may be TRBD2 (7 bases). This CDR3 is 14 amino acids long. Germline CDR1 reads SGHRS; CDR2 reads YFSETQ. The V and J ends lost 4 bases and 3 bases respectively, with 12 bases between them. Here the CDR3 DNA reads TGCGCCAGCAGCCTGGGAGGGGGGACAGATACGCAGTATTTT. It translates to CASSLGGGTDTQYF.

The chain has TRBV27 and TRBJ2-7, with 8 bases lining up with TRBD2. J lost 2 bases, V lost 4 bases, and 10 bases had no gene match. In germline, CDR1 is MNHEY, CDR2 SMNVEV (reference sequence). This CDR3 is built from 16 residues. The CDR3 nucleotides read TGTGCCAGCAGTTACTCTATAGCGGGACCTACCTACGAGCAGTACTTC. Translated, it gives CASSYSIAGPTYEQYF.

The chain employs TRBV5-6 and TRBJ1-3; TRBD1 aligns across 7 bases. In germline, CDR1 is SGHDT, CDR2 YYEEEE. CDR3 length: 19 residues. Trimming cost V 4 bases and J 0 bases; bases outside gene matches: 16. CDR3 residues: CASSPGDSVPFLSGNTIYF. CDR3 coding DNA: TGTGCCAGCAGCCCAGGGGACAGCGTTCCCTTCCTCTCTGGAAACACCATATATTTT.

The V gene is TRBV28, the J gene TRBJ2-3; D could derive from TRBD1 or TRBD2 (6 bases each). This CDR3 contains 13 residues. Germline CDR1 MDHEN, CDR2 SYDVKM. The ends were cut back, 11 bases at V and 2 bases at J, with 14 bases in the middle. This CDR3 reads CALGGGYTDTQYF. CDR3 nucleotide sequence: TGTGCCCTGGGGGGCGGATACACAGATACGCAGTATTTT.

The J gene is TRBJ1-5, the V gene TRBV4-2; perhaps TRBD1 as D (6 bases). The ends were cut back, 0 bases at V and 5 bases at J, with 11 bases in the middle. The germline gives CDR1 LGHNA, CDR2 YNFKEQ. This CDR3 has 15 residues. CDR3 sequence: CASSQDHWGHQPQHF. The CDR3 nucleotides are TGTGCCAGCAGCCAAGATCATTGGGGGCATCAGCCCCAGCATTTT.

The chain carries TRBV7-2 and TRBJ2-7, with 9 bases lining up with TRBD2. The CDR3 runs 14 residues. Per germline, CDR1 SGHTA and CDR2 FQGNSA. V trimming: 6 bases; J trimming: 4 bases; junction bases outside the gene matches: 7. CDR3 in DNA: TGTGCCAGCAGTCTTAGCGGGAGTGAATACGAGCAGTACTTC. It encodes CASSLSGSEYEQYF.

This chain uses TRBV4-1 with TRBJ1-1, with TRBD1 matching over 10 bases. The CDR3 totals 15 residues. V was pared by 3 bases and J by 8 bases, with 9 bases of the junction left unmatched. Germline V gives CDR1 MGHRA, CDR2 YSYEKL. In DNA form, the CDR3 reads TGCGCCAGCAGCCATCCCGGACAGGGGGAAAGGGAAGCTTTCTTT. It yields the protein CASSHPGQGEREAFF.

The rearrangement links TRBV30 to TRBJ2-1; TRBD2 is a possible D gene (5 bases). This CDR3 spans 12 amino acids. V was cut by 4 bases and J by 7 bases, with 11 bases left in between. Germline V CDR1 and CDR2: GTSNPN, SVGIG (reference sequence). CDR3 DNA sequence: TGTGCCTGGAACGGGGTGAGGAATGAGCAGTTCTTC. Its translation is CAWNGVRNEQFF. Using reference TRBV30 and TRBJ2-1 for the parts outside the CDR3, the full variable domain is SQTIHQWPATLVQPVGSPLSLECTVEGTSNPNLYWYRQAAGRGLQLLFYSVGIGQISSEVPQNLSASRPQDRQFILSSKKLLLSDSGFYLCAWNGVRNEQFFGPGTRLTVL.

The J gene is TRBJ2-1, the V gene TRBV4-1; possibly TRBD2 for D (6 bases). With 4 bases removed from V and 4 bases from J, the gap between germline ends came to 11 bases. Germline-derived CDR1 and CDR2 are MGHRA and YSYEKL. The CDR3 is 14 residues long. The CDR3 is CASSLWGEYNEQFF. CDR3 in DNA: TGCGCCAGCAGCCTTTGGGGGGAATACAATGAGCAGTTCTTC.

A single count supports this clone. The V and J genes are TRBV19 and TRBJ2-2; 8 bases line up with TRBD1. In germline, CDR1 is LNHDA, CDR2 SQIVND (reference sequence). The CDR3 spans 15 residues. V lost 6 bases to trimming and J lost 2 bases; unmatched junction nucleotides: 5. The CDR3 is CASREGTGNTGELFF. CDR3 coding DNA: TGTGCCAGTAGGGAGGGGACAGGAAACACCGGGGAGCTGTTTTTT.

This chain uses TRBV5-1 with TRBJ2-1, with no clear D. The CDR3 runs 14 residues. Trimming removed 0 bases at V and 5 bases at J, with 9 bases between. Germline lookup yields CDR1 SGHRS and CDR2 YFSETQ. The CDR3 loop reads CASSLAPANNEQFF. The CDR3, as DNA: TGCGCCAGCAGCTTGGCTCCAGCGAACAATGAGCAGTTCTTC.